A single TCR beta chain is shown here with its context. The data derive from a study of blood T cell repertoires in COVID-19. Study at large: Acute and convalescent COVID-19 samples came from the United States, Italy and Spain. In each case, the material was cDNA or gDNA derived from T cells, B-cell-depleted T cells, or PBMCs.

This CDR3 is 15 amino acids long. J was trimmed by 3 bases and V by 5 bases; bases with no gene match: 6. The germline gives CDR1 SGHAT, CDR2 FQNNGV. In the authors' workflow: Researchers report that nucleated cell counts were estimated from reference gene primer amplification. Data came from immunoSEQ multiplex PCR; TCRdb stores just in-frame clones and leaves some out. The V and J calls and the clone size are those of that table, but D and trimming were determined from the DNA. The sample lists hundreds of thousands of clones, around 85% occurring once. The clonotype comes from a man older than 75 with acute or convalescent COVID-19. The specimen sequenced was peripheral blood. The V gene is TRBV11-2, the J gene TRBJ1-3; the match to TRBD1 covers 8 bases. The CDR3 is CASSARTGIGNTIYF. The CDR3 DNA reads as TGTGCCAGCAGCGCCCGGACAGGGATTGGAAACACCATATATTTT.